The clone carrying this T cell receptor beta chain was counted a single time. Its target is unknown. The sample is drawn from a study of shared clonotypes between healthy human individuals. Study-wide points: Several donors held about 5% of naive CD4 clonotypes in common.

Sequencing was performed with immunoSEQ multiplex PCR; in TCRdb, only in-frame clones are kept and a portion is missing. The data show roughly 2,000,000 clones, with less than 95% seen just once and more than 0.9% held by the top ten. The CDR3 consists of 14 residues. V lost 5 bases to trimming and J lost 5 bases, with 13 bases between them. Germline CDR1 and CDR2: PRHDT and FYEKMQ (reference sequence). CD45RO-negative, CCR7-selected cells formed the naive CD8 fraction, which excluded terminally differentiated effector memory CD45RA+ cells. This TCR was recovered from a man in his late teens or twenties in good health. The gene calls are TRBV13 and TRBJ2-1; D is tentatively TRBD1 or TRBD2 (5 bases each). The sequenced sample consisted of naive CD8+ T cells sorted from blood. DNA for the CDR3: TGTGCCAGCAGCATTTGGGACCAGAACAATGAGCAGTTCTTC. Its protein is CASSIWDQNNEQFF. Full variable domain (rest looked up from reference TRBV13 and TRBJ2-1): AAGVIQSPRHLIKEKRETATLKCYPIPRHDTVYWYQQGPGQDPQFLISFYEKMQSDKGSIPDRFSAQQFSDYHSELNMSSLELGDSALYFCASSIWDQNNEQFFGPGTRLTVL.